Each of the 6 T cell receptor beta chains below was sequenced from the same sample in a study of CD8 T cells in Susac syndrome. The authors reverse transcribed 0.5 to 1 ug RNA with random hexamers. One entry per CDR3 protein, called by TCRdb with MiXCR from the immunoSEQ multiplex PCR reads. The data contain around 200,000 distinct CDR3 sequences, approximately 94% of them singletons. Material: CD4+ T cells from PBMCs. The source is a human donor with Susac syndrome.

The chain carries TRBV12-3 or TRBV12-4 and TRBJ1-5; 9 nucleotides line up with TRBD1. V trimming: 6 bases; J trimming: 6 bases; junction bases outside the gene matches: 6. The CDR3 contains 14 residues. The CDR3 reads CASSVTGGGQPQHF. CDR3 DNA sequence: TGTGCCAGCAGCGTCACAGGGGGCGGTCAGCCCCAGCATTTT.

The CDR3 region is CASTPGGGLYEQYF. CDR3 nucleotide sequence: TGTGCCAGCACCCCCGGAGGGGGGTTATACGAGCAGTACTTC. The rearrangement uses TRBV6-2 or TRBV6-3 and TRBJ2-7; D assignment may be TRBD1 or TRBD2 (6 bases each). Germline CDR1 and CDR2: MNHEY and SVGEGT. The ends were cut back, 7 bases at V and 4 bases at J, with 17 bases in the middle. This CDR3 spans 14 amino acids.

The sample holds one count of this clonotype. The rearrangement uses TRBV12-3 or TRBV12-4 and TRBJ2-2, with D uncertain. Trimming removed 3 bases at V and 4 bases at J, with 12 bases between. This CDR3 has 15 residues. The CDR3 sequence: CASSFGPIGTGELFF. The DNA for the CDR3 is TGTGCCAGCAGTTTCGGGCCCATCGGCACCGGGGAGCTGTTTTTT.

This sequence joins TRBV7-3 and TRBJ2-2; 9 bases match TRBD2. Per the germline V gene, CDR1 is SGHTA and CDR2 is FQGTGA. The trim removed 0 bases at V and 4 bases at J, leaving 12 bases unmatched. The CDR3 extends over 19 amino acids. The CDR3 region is CASSLTTSRAGGTTGELFF. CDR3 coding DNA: TGTGCCAGCAGCTTAACCACCTCTCGGGCGGGGGGGACCACCGGGGAGCTGTTTTTT.

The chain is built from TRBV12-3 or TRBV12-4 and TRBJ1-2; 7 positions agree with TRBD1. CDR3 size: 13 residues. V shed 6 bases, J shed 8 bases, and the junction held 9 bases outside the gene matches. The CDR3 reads CASSPGQHLGYTF. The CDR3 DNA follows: TGTGCCAGCAGCCCGGGACAGCACCTCGGCTACACCTTC.

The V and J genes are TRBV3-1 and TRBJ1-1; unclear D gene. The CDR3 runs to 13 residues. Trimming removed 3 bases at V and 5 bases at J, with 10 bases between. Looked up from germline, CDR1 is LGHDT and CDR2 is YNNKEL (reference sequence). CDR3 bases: TGTGCCAGCAGCCAGGGATTGGGAACTGAAGCTTTCTTT. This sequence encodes CASSQGLGTEAFF. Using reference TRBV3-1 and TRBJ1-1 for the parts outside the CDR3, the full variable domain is DTAVSQTPKYLVTQMGNDKSIKCEQNLGHDTMYWYKQDSKKFLKIMFSYNNKELIINETVPNRFSPKSPDKAHLNLHINSLELGDSAVYFCASSQGLGTEAFFGQGTRLTVV.